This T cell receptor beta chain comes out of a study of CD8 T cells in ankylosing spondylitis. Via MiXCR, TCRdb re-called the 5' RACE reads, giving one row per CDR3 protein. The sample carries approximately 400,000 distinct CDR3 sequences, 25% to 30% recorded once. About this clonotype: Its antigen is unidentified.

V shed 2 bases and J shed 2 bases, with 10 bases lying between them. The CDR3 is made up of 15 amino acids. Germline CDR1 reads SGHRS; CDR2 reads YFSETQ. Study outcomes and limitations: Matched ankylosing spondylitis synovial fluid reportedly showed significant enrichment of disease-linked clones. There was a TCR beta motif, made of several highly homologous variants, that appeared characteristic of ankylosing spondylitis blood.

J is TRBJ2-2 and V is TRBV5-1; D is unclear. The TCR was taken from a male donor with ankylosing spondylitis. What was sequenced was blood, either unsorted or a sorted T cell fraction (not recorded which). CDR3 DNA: TGCGCCAGCAGCTTAACGGAAGCAAACACCGGGGAGCTGTTTTTT. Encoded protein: CASSLTEANTGELFF. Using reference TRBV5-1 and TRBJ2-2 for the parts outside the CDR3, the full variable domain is KAGVTQTPRYLIKTRGQQVTLSCSPISGHRSVSWYQQTPGQGLQFLFEYFSETQRNKGNFPGRFSGRQFSNSRSEMNVSTLELGDSALYLCASSLTEANTGELFFGEGSRLTVL.